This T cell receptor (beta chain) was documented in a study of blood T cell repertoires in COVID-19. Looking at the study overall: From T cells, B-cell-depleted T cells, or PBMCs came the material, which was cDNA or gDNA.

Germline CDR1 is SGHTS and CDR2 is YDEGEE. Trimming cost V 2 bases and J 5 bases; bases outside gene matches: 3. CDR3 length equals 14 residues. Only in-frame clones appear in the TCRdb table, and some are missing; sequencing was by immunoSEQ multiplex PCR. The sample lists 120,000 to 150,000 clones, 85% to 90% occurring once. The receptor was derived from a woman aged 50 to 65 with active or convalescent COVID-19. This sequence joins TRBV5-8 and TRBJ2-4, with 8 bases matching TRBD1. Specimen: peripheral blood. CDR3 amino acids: CASSLTGGQNIQYF. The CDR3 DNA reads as TGTGCCAGCAGCTTAACAGGGGGGCAAAACATTCAGTACTTC.